The clone carrying this TCR beta chain has a single count. Its antigen is still unknown. V dropped 1 base and J dropped 5 bases, with 8 bases sitting between them. From germline, CDR1 is MGHRA and CDR2 YSYEKL. The CDR3 is made up of 14 amino acids. This record comes from a study of PD-1 blockade in classical Hodgkin lymphoma. In the study overall: Administration of nivolumab to patients was at 3 mg/kg intravenously every 2 weeks. Broader study findings: CD4+ TCR diversity, unlike CD8+, rose significantly by C4D1. Excluded were patients who started nivolumab under 1 year after ASCT, a group that had lower diversity.

The assay was immunoSEQ multiplex PCR, and TCRdb's table has in-frame clones only and misses some. The sample holds some 15,000 clones, roughly 80% seen once. Relapse was seen in all patients after autologous stem cell transplantation, and brentuximab vedotin exposure was variable. Patients reached a best response of complete response, partial response or progressive disease. The sample here was peripheral blood mononuclear cells (PBMCs), taken before the second cycle of nivolumab. The chain carries TRBV4-1 and TRBJ1-4; D not certain. The source is a human donor with classical Hodgkin lymphoma. CDR3 sequence reads: CASSQAGWNEKLFF. CDR3 nucleotides: TGCGCCAGCAGCCAAGCCGGGTGGAATGAAAAACTGTTTTTT.